These 19 T cell receptor beta chains share one sample of origin, sequenced in a study of Ad26.COV2.S vaccination and SARS-CoV-2 variants. Assay: immunoSEQ multiplex PCR; the TCRdb copy retains only in-frame clones and omits some. Of about 220,000 clones in the sample, roughly 88% were seen once. Treatment of the sample: around 19 received Ad26.COV2.S at low or high dose, single or two shots; 5 received placebo; per-sample allocation not given. Specimen acquisition occurred on day 63 following the initial vaccine or placebo injection. Material: peripheral blood, obtained in a trial of Ad26.COV2.S vaccine versus placebo. All receptors come from a person aged 18-65 years who received the Ad26.COV2.S COVID-19 vaccine or a placebo.

This chain uses TRBV9 with TRBJ2-7, with no clear D. The CDR3 totals 14 residues. From germline, CDR1 is SGDLS and CDR2 YYNGEE. The V and J ends lost 3 bases and 0 bases respectively, with 10 bases between them. The CDR3 sequence is CASSETEFSYEQYF. The CDR3 region has the DNA TGTGCCAGCAGCGAGACGGAGTTCTCCTACGAGCAGTACTTC.

The rearrangement uses TRBV28 and TRBJ2-1; D is undetermined. The CDR3 runs 14 residues. V was shortened by 10 bases and J by 7 bases, with 20 bases between the two germline ends. CDR1 MDHEN and CDR2 SYDVKM come from the germline V gene. CDR3 DNA: TGTGCCATCAAAAGTGGGTTAATAGAAAATGAGCAGTTCTTC. Its protein is CAIKSGLIENEQFF.

The V and J genes are TRBV5-4 and TRBJ2-5, with a weak D call TRBD1 (5 bases). The length of the CDR3 is 16 residues. CDR1 is SGHNT and CDR2 is YYREEE in the germline V gene (reference sequence). V lost 2 bases to trimming and J lost 5 bases, with 19 bases between them. The CDR3 nucleotides read TGTGCCAGCAGCTTAGAACCAGGGATGTCCGGGGAGACCCAGTACTTC. Protein: CASSLEPGMSGETQYF.

This chain joins TRBV9 and TRBJ2-1; D is ambiguous. The V end lost 0 bases, the J end lost 6 bases, and 13 bases lay between the germline ends. The CDR3 sequence is 15 residues long. The germline V gene has CDR1 SGDLS and CDR2 YYNGEE. CDR3 in amino acids: CASSVADGPSNEQFF. CDR3 DNA: TGTGCCAGCAGCGTAGCAGATGGTCCCTCCAATGAGCAGTTCTTC.

The chain employs TRBV5-4 and TRBJ2-3; 7 nucleotides line up with TRBD2. This CDR3 is built from 16 residues. The V gene's germline CDR1 is SGHNT and CDR2 YYREEE (reference sequence). V gave up 0 bases and J gave up 5 bases; unmatched junction bases: 9. The CDR3 DNA reads as TGTGCCAGCAGCTTGGTTCGGGCAGGGAGGGGAGATACGCAGTATTTT. Translation: CASSLVRAGRGDTQYF.

The gene calls are TRBV10-2 and TRBJ2-7, with 9 bases identical to TRBD1. The CDR3 extends over 14 amino acids. CDR1 and CDR2 from the germline V gene are WSHSY and SAAADI. Trimming at V came to 5 bases and at J to 3 bases, leaving 5 bases not matched to a gene. The CDR3 sequence is CASSYRGRDYEQYF. The CDR3 bases are TGCGCCAGCAGTTACAGGGGGCGCGACTACGAGCAGTACTTC.

The chain joins TRBV18 to TRBJ2-5; perhaps D is TRBD1 or TRBD2 (5 bases each). The V gene lost 3 bases and the J gene lost 3 bases, with 8 bases spanning the gap. The germline gives CDR1 KGHSH, CDR2 LQKENI. The CDR3 contains 13 residues. CDR3 sequence reads: CASSPRDEETQYF. For the CDR3, the DNA is TGTGCCAGCTCACCCCGGGACGAAGAGACCCAGTACTTC.

The chain has TRBV6-5 and TRBJ1-5, with 9 bases that match TRBD1. The junction had 8 bases not matched to a gene; V was cut back by 5 bases and J by 6 bases. This CDR3 has 15 residues. CDR1 and CDR2 (germline): MNHEY, SVGAGI. CDR3 in amino acids: CASSPSGTGSQPQHF. The CDR3 DNA reads TGTGCCAGCAGTCCCTCCGGGACAGGGTCTCAGCCCCAGCATTTT.

This sequence joins TRBV9 and TRBJ2-5; TRBD1 matches at 7 bases. The V segment lost 0 bases and the J segment 5 bases; nucleotides outside the gene matches: 10. The CDR3 loop spans 16 amino acids. Germline V gene sequence: CDR1 SGDLS, CDR2 YYNGEE. The chain's CDR3 is CASSVATGVAPETQYF. CDR3 in DNA: TGTGCCAGCAGCGTAGCAACAGGGGTGGCCCCCGAGACCCAGTACTTC.

The chain has TRBV30 and TRBJ1-6; D ambiguous. V was cut by 2 bases and J by 9 bases, with 20 bases left in between. The V gene's germline CDR1 is GTSNPN and CDR2 SVGIG (reference sequence). There are 16 residues in the CDR3. The DNA for the CDR3 is TGTGCCTGGAGTCCCATTATGGTATCCCGTGGTTCACCCCTCCACTTT. This sequence encodes CAWSPIMVSRGSPLHF.

The gene calls are TRBV19 and TRBJ2-2; no clear D gene. CDR1 is LNHDA, CDR2 SQIVND, per germline (reference sequence). This CDR3 spans 13 amino acids. Between the trimmed V and J ends, which lost 5 bases and 7 bases, there was a span of 11 bases. This CDR3 is CASSPTVVGELFF. The CDR3 DNA is TGTGCCAGTAGTCCCACCGTCGTCGGGGAGCTGTTTTTT.

This clone was observed a single time. J is TRBJ1-1 and V is TRBV7-3, with D unresolved. The CDR3 runs 15 residues. Per germline, CDR1 SGHTA and CDR2 FQGTGA. Trimming left V 2 bases short and J 4 bases short, with 14 bases between. The DNA for the CDR3 is TGTGCCAGCAGCTTAGCCCCCGGTACAGCCACTGAAGCTTTCTTT. The encoded protein is CASSLAPGTATEAFF.

The chain recombines TRBV5-4 with TRBJ2-7; D unclear. The germline V gene encodes CDR1 SGHNT and CDR2 YYREEE (reference sequence). The CDR3 is made up of 15 amino acids. V gave up 4 bases and J gave up 3 bases, with 17 bases separating them. CDR3 nucleotide sequence: TGTGCCAGCAGCCCGCGCCAATCTGGAAACTACGAGCAGTACTTC. Translation: CASSPRQSGNYEQYF.

The rearrangement uses TRBV3-1 (or the pseudogene TRBV3-2) and TRBJ1-2; 7 nucleotides align to TRBD1. V lost 5 bases, J lost 2 bases, and 8 bases stayed unmatched. The CDR3 consists of 15 residues. Germline values: CDR1 LGHDT, CDR2 YNNKEL (reference sequence). The CDR3 is CASSFGGQANYGYTF. The CDR3 nucleotides read TGTGCCAGCAGCTTCGGAGGACAGGCCAACTATGGCTACACCTTC.

This clone was seen a few times. The chain carries TRBV6-6 and TRBJ1-1; unclear D gene. The CDR3 sequence is 16 residues long. V shed 6 bases and J shed 3 bases, with 20 bases lying between them. Germline lookup yields CDR1 MNHNY and CDR2 SVGAGI (reference sequence). The CDR3 loop reads CASREPRPSKDTEAFF. DNA for the CDR3: TGTGCCAGCAGAGAGCCCCGCCCCTCAAAGGACACTGAAGCTTTCTTT.

The genes are TRBV19 and TRBJ1-5; 10 bases map to TRBD1. The trim removed 6 bases at V and 6 bases at J, leaving 14 bases unmatched. The CDR3 runs 17 residues. Germline values: CDR1 LNHDA, CDR2 SQIVND (reference sequence). The CDR3 DNA reads TGTGCCAGTAGCAACCGGGCGCTGACAGGGGGCGTTCAGCCCCAGCATTTT. Translated: CASSNRALTGGVQPQHF.

The rearrangement uses TRBV7-9 and TRBJ2-7; 16 bases fit TRBD2. CDR3 length: 15 residues. Trimming took 5 bases from V and 7 from J; bases not matched to a gene: 5. CDR1 is SEHNR, CDR2 FQNEAQ, per germline (reference sequence). CDR3 bases: TGTGCCAGCAGCCCCTCGGGACTAGCGGGGGGGGAGCAGTACTTC. This codes for CASSPSGLAGGEQYF.

The chain employs TRBV10-3 and TRBJ1-3; 9 positions match TRBD1. Germline loops: CDR1 ENHRY, CDR2 SYGVKD. This CDR3 region has 16 residues. Trimming removed 0 bases from V and 2 bases from J; junction bases left unmatched: 2. CDR3 sequence (DNA): TGTGCCATCAGTGAGTCCACAGGGGGCACTGGAAACACCATATATTTT. This sequence encodes CAISESTGGTGNTIYF.

Of note for this clone: The junction departs from germline at one end; a sequencing error may be responsible. J is TRBJ1-5 and V is TRBV10-2; 8 bases agree with TRBD1. The CDR3 consists of 12 residues. The germline V gene encodes CDR1 WSHSY and CDR2 SAAADI. CDR3 nucleotides: TGCGCGAGCAGTACAGGGGGTCAGCCCCAGCATTTT. Protein product: CASSTGGQPQHF.